A selection of T cell receptor beta chains follows, all from one sample in a study of blood T cell repertoires in COVID-19. Generated by immunoSEQ multiplex PCR, the TCRdb table keeps only in-frame clones and is missing some. The sample lists some 130,000 clones, about four fifths seen once, with more than 15% in the top ten. Sample: PBMCs or T cells enriched from blood (not recorded which). The receptors shown here come from a man aged 25-45 years who had recovered from COVID-19. Each CDR3 is given without its conserved first and last residue.

V	J	CDR3
TRBV5-4	TRBJ2-3	AIHSTSGSYSDTQY
TRBV5-4	TRBJ1-6	ASSGEGGNNSPLH
TRBV12-3/TRBV12-4	TRBJ1-2	ASSPGGSYGYT
TRBV12-5	TRBJ2-1	ASGLVISGRVVEQF
TRBV19	TRBJ2-5	ASSIGTGGLETQY
TRBV11-2	TRBJ1-1	ASSTQGGTEAF
TRBV5-1	TRBJ1-1	ASSHPTPGGQQDMNTEAF
TRBV25-1	TRBJ2-3	ASSADRGYTSTDTQY
TRBV4-1	TRBJ1-6	ASSQKSSSYNSPLH
TRBV5-1	TRBJ2-3	ASSLAGSTDTQY
TRBV5-4	TRBJ2-7	ASSLGDRRTYEQY